This entry lists 5 T cell receptor beta chains sequenced from one sample in a study of T cell therapy after organ transplantation. Described time point: 20-29 weeks after completion of therapy. Clones were read by immunoSEQ multiplex PCR, and TCRdb kept only the in-frame ones, dropping some. The sample holds around 15,000 clones, approximately 85% seen once. Their specific antigens are unknown. The starting material was CD8+ T cells from blood, obtained after autologous CMV-specific T cell therapy. All receptors come from a human patient who had received a solid organ transplant and had CMV disease. Some T cells may trace back to the graft donor.

By share, this clone counts as medium-sized. V is TRBV5-1 and J is TRBJ1-1, with 8 bases lining up with TRBD1. Per the germline V gene, CDR1 is SGHRS and CDR2 is YFSETQ. There are 16 residues in the CDR3. V dropped 1 base and J dropped 0; count of bases not matched to a gene: 5. The CDR3 loop is CASSLYPGQVNTEAFF. The CDR3 coding sequence is TGCGCCAGCAGCTTGTACCCGGGACAGGTGAACACTGAAGCTTTCTTT.

For the CDR3, the DNA is TGTGCCAGCAGCCTTAAGCCGACTAGCAGATATCCGGCAGATACGCAGTATTTT. Translated: CASSLKPTSRYPADTQYF. The chain has TRBV7-6 and TRBJ2-3; 7 positions match TRBD2. The V gene end was trimmed by 5 bases and the J gene end by 4 bases; junction bases not matched to a gene: 18. Looked up from germline, CDR1 is SGHVS and CDR2 is FNYEAQ. The CDR3 extends over 18 amino acids.

The genes are TRBV6-5 and TRBJ2-5, with D perhaps TRBD1 (6 bases). The CDR3 has 15 residues. Germline V gives CDR1 MNHEY, CDR2 SVGAGI. V dropped 4 bases and J dropped 0 bases, with 12 bases sitting between them. CDR3 bases: TGTGCCAGCAGTTCGACGTGGACAGACCAAGAGACCCAGTACTTC. This codes for CASSSTWTDQETQYF.

V gene TRBV29-1 combines with J gene TRBJ1-4; TRBD1 agrees at 8 bases. The germline gives CDR1 SQVTM, CDR2 ANQGSEA. The CDR3 has 14 amino acids. The V segment lost 6 bases and the J segment 0 bases; nucleotides outside the gene matches: 3. The CDR3 sequence: CSVEDRATNEKLFF. CDR3 DNA: TGCAGCGTCGAGGACAGGGCAACTAATGAAAAACTGTTTTTT.

The chain uses TRBV5-1 and TRBJ2-7; D unclear. The CDR3 is 14 amino acids. In germline, CDR1 is SGHRS, CDR2 YFSETQ. V lost 2 bases, J lost 1 base, and 10 bases lay in between. The CDR3, as DNA: TGCGCCAGCAGCTTAACGTCGACATCCTACGAGCAGTACTTC. It translates to CASSLTSTSYEQYF. The whole variable domain, remainder taken from reference TRBV5-1 and TRBJ2-7, is KAGVTQTPRYLIKTRGQQVTLSCSPISGHRSVSWYQQTPGQGLQFLFEYFSETQRNKGNFPGRFSGRQFSNSRSEMNVSTLELGDSALYLCASSLTSTSYEQYFGPGTRLTVT.